The 17 T cell receptor beta chains presented below share a single source sample, sequenced in a study of Ad26.COV2.S vaccination and SARS-CoV-2 variants. The protocol was immunoSEQ multiplex PCR, while the TCRdb copy is restricted to in-frame clones and leaves out a portion. This sample has approximately 400,000 clones, with approximately 84% found just once. Sample treatment: about 20 received Ad26.COV2.S at low or high dose, single or two shots; roughly 5 received placebo; per-sample allocation not given. At day 63 after the first vaccine or placebo injection, samples were drawn. Sequenced material: peripheral blood, taken in a trial of Ad26.COV2.S vaccine versus placebo. The receptors derive from a person between 18 and 65 years old who received the Ad26.COV2.S COVID-19 vaccine or a placebo.

The CDR3: CASSRLIGGPLNTEAFF. In nucleotides, the CDR3 is TGCGCCAGCAGCCGATTAATCGGGGGGCCCCTGAACACTGAAGCTTTCTTT. This rearrangement joins TRBV4-3 to TRBJ1-1; D is perhaps TRBD1 (6 bases). The CDR3 has 17 residues. V was clipped by 4 bases and J by 0 bases, with 18 bases between them. Germline V gene data show CDR1 as LGHNA and CDR2 as YSLEER.

The chain couples TRBV29-1 to TRBJ1-2, with TRBD1 as a possible D gene (5 bases). In germline, CDR1 is SQVTM, CDR2 ANQGSEA. The V and J ends lost 6 bases and 4 bases respectively, with 18 bases between them. This CDR3 region has 14 residues. CDR3 region: CSVATGRVVYGYTF. The CDR3 region has the DNA TGCAGCGTCGCAACCGGCAGGGTCGTCTATGGCTACACCTTC.

The V and J genes are TRBV5-6 and TRBJ2-7; 9 positions match TRBD1. The trim removed 4 bases at V and 3 bases at J, leaving 17 bases unmatched. Per germline, CDR1 SGHDT and CDR2 YYEEEE. This CDR3 has 18 residues. This CDR3 is CASSTNRDRALLDYEQYF. The CDR3 DNA sequence: TGTGCCAGCAGCACTAACCGGGACAGGGCGCTCCTCGACTACGAGCAGTACTTC.

This rearrangement joins TRBV5-1 to TRBJ1-2; D is possibly TRBD1 (5 bases). CDR3 size: 14 residues. CDR1 and CDR2 from the germline V gene are SGHRS and YFSETQ. The V and J ends lost 5 bases and 6 bases respectively, with 17 bases between them. The CDR3 DNA reads TGCGCCAGCAGGATCCTGACAGAGGGACATGGCTACACCTTC. This sequence encodes CASRILTEGHGYTF.

The chain couples TRBV7-9 to TRBJ1-6, with D perhaps matching TRBD1 (5 bases). Trimming pared 1 base from V and 8 bases from J, leaving 6 bases between. This CDR3 has 13 residues. Germline V CDR1 and CDR2: SEHNR, FQNEAQ (reference sequence). CDR3 region: CASSLVGDSPLHF. The CDR3 bases are TGTGCCAGCAGCTTAGTGGGGGATTCACCCCTCCACTTT.

The count of this clone is one. The chain has TRBV5-1 and TRBJ1-4; the D is unclear. The CDR3 covers 15 residues. Trimming took off 0 bases at V and 8 bases at J, with 14 bases between the two ends. From germline, CDR1 is SGHRS and CDR2 YFSETQ. Here the CDR3 DNA reads TGCGCCAGCAGCTTGGGGACGGCGTTAGGGGAAAAACTGTTTTTT. It translates to CASSLGTALGEKLFF.

This clone has more than one count but fewer than ten. The rearrangement links TRBV7-2 to TRBJ1-1; 7 nucleotides align to TRBD1. Germline values: CDR1 SGHTA, CDR2 FQGNSA. The CDR3 is made up of 14 amino acids. Trimming at V came to 1 base and at J to 4 bases, leaving 3 bases not matched to a gene. The CDR3 reads CASSLVQGVTEAFF. The CDR3 region has the DNA TGTGCCAGCAGCTTAGTTCAGGGGGTCACTGAAGCTTTCTTT.

V is TRBV7-2 and J is TRBJ2-3; 8 bases match TRBD2. The V segment lost 5 bases and the J segment 1 base; nucleotides outside the gene matches: 8. The CDR3 consists of 16 residues. Germline CDR1 is SGHTA and CDR2 is FQGNSA. The CDR3 DNA follows: TGTGCCAGCAGCCCCGTCTCGCGGGGGGGCACAGATACGCAGTATTTT. This translates into CASSPVSRGGTDTQYF.

CDR3 bases: TGTGCCAGCGGGGGGGCACTAGGGTATCAGCCCCAGCATTTT. Protein: CASGGALGYQPQHF. The chain joins TRBV2 to TRBJ1-5; maybe TRBD1 (6 bases). Germline V gene sequence: CDR1 SNHLY, CDR2 FYNNEI. The CDR3 is 14 residues long. V was clipped by 8 bases and J by 5 bases, with 16 bases between them.

The chain combines TRBV4-1 with TRBJ2-5; TRBD2 aligns across 11 bases. With V trimmed by 2 bases and J by 1 base, 6 bases remained unmatched. Germline V gene sequence: CDR1 MGHRA, CDR2 YSYEKL. This CDR3 is 17 amino acids long. CDR3 DNA sequence: TGCGCCAGCAGCCAATACCCGGGACTAGCGGCCCAAGAGACCCAGTACTTC. Encoded protein: CASSQYPGLAAQETQYF.

The chain is built from TRBV30 and TRBJ1-2, with a weak D call TRBD1 (5 bases). The CDR3 consists of 14 residues. V lost 0 bases to trimming and J lost 4 bases, with 12 bases between them. Germline CDR1 and CDR2: GTSNPN and SVGIG (reference sequence). In nucleotides, the CDR3 is TGTGCCTGGAGTGTACTGGGGGTTGGCTATGGCTACACCTTC. Translation: CAWSVLGVGYGYTF.

V is TRBV27 and J is TRBJ2-3; D might be TRBD1 (7 bases). The CDR3 consists of 15 residues. V lost 5 bases and J 0 bases, leaving 12 bases between the germline ends. Germline V lookup: CDR1 MNHEY, CDR2 SMNVEV (reference sequence). The CDR3 region is CASSGGTVSTDTQYF. In nucleotides, the CDR3 is TGTGCCAGCAGTGGAGGGACAGTAAGCACAGATACGCAGTATTTT.

V is TRBV11-2 and J is TRBJ2-2, with D perhaps TRBD2 (8 bases). CDR3 length equals 16 residues. With 5 bases removed from V and 6 bases from J, the gap between germline ends came to 19 bases. Germline CDR1 reads SGHAT; CDR2 reads FQNNGV. The CDR3 protein is CASSPGGAGGAGELFF. The CDR3 DNA sequence: TGTGCCAGCAGCCCAGGGGGGGCGGGAGGAGCCGGGGAGCTGTTTTTT.

The chain has TRBV18 and TRBJ1-2; D gene unclear. V lost 6 bases and J lost 7, with 18 bases in between. In germline, CDR1 is KGHSH, CDR2 LQKENI. The CDR3 is 14 residues long. The CDR3 spells CASSPGGPSSGYTF. In DNA form, the CDR3 reads TGTGCCAGCTCTCCCGGAGGGCCTTCAAGTGGCTACACCTTC.

This chain uses TRBV18 with TRBJ1-2, with no clear D. The V end lost 0 bases, the J end lost 4 bases, and 15 bases lay between the germline ends. CDR3 length: 16 residues. Germline CDR1 KGHSH, CDR2 LQKENI. CDR3 nucleotides: TGTGCCAGCTCACCACCGGAGACACCGAACGCCTATGGCTACACCTTC. Translation gives CASSPPETPNAYGYTF.

This clone showed up just once. The chain links TRBV5-1 to TRBJ2-7; TRBD2 agrees at 15 bases. Germline CDR1 SGHRS, CDR2 YFSETQ. V was clipped by 4 bases and J by 7 bases; unmatched bases: 6. The CDR3 contains 15 residues. This CDR3 is CASSPRGLAGGEQYF. The CDR3 DNA reads TGCGCCAGCAGCCCTAGGGGACTAGCGGGAGGTGAGCAGTACTTC. Full variable domain (rest looked up from reference TRBV5-1 and TRBJ2-7): KAGVTQTPRYLIKTRGQQVTLSCSPISGHRSVSWYQQTPGQGLQFLFEYFSETQRNKGNFPGRFSGRQFSNSRSEMNVSTLELGDSALYLCASSPRGLAGGEQYFGPGTRLTVT.

The chain couples TRBV19 to TRBJ1-6, with 9 positions matching TRBD1. The CDR3 length is 16 residues. V gave up 4 bases and J gave up 3 bases; unmatched junction bases: 4. Germline assignment: CDR1 LNHDA and CDR2 SQIVND (reference sequence). CDR3 protein: CASSSLTGGYNSPLHF. DNA of the CDR3: TGTGCCAGTAGTAGCCTGACAGGGGGCTATAATTCACCCCTCCACTTT.